The 29 T cell receptor beta chains in this list originate from one sample, sequenced in a study of blood T cell repertoires in COVID-19. Some clones are missing from TCRdb's copy, which holds only in-frame ones; the method was immunoSEQ multiplex PCR. The sample carries about 500,000 clones, 85% to 90% recorded once. The sequenced material came from peripheral blood. The origin of the receptors is a woman in her forties or fifties with COVID-19, enrolled during active disease.

This sequence joins TRBV25-1 and TRBJ1-2; D is perhaps TRBD1 (6 bases). The CDR3 is made up of 13 amino acids. Germline CDR1 MGHDK, CDR2 SYGVNS. V was pared by 5 bases and J by 6 bases, with 13 bases between. Here the CDR3 DNA reads TGTGCCAGCAGTCTAGGGGGGGCCGATGGCTACACCTTC. This gives the protein CASSLGGADGYTF.

Turning to this clone: Other DNA sequences from this sample encode an identical CDR3 as well. The V and J genes are TRBV12-3 or TRBV12-4 and TRBJ1-2, with D unclear. Trimming left V 6 bases short and J 6 bases short, with 8 bases between. This CDR3 comprises 11 residues. CDR3 coding DNA: TGTGCCAGCAGCCTCGGGGATGGCTACACCTTC. Protein: CASSLGDGYTF.

This clone was seen a few times. The same CDR3 is also encoded by other DNA sequences in this sample. CDR3 coding DNA: TGCGCCAGCAGCTTGGAACTAGCGGGGAACAATGAGCAGTTCTTC. Its protein is CASSLELAGNNEQFF. V gene TRBV5-1 combines with J gene TRBJ2-1; TRBD2 aligns across 10 bases. V was pared by 0 bases and J by 5 bases, with 2 bases of the junction left unmatched. CDR3 length: 15 amino acids. Looked up from germline, CDR1 is SGHRS and CDR2 is YFSETQ.

The rearrangement joins TRBV29-1 to TRBJ2-7; 8 bases are a match to TRBD1. In germline, CDR1 is SQVTM, CDR2 ANQGSEA. The J segment lost 4 bases and the V segment lost 6 bases, leaving 5 bases of the junction unmatched. CDR3 length equals 12 residues. The CDR3 is CSVIRQGYEQYF. The CDR3, as DNA: TGCAGCGTGATCAGACAGGGGTACGAGCAGTACTTC.

A note on this clone: Other DNA sequences in the same sample also yield this CDR3. The chain combines TRBV5-1 with TRBJ2-1, with 7 bases that match TRBD1. The CDR3 runs to 15 residues. V trimming: 4 bases; J trimming: 1 base; junction bases outside the gene matches: 5. Germline V lookup: CDR1 SGHRS, CDR2 YFSETQ. CDR3 sequence: CASSPGQVSYNEQFF. For the CDR3, the DNA is TGCGCCAGCAGCCCTGGACAGGTATCCTACAATGAGCAGTTCTTC.

Only a few counts were recorded for this clone. The V call is TRBV25-1, the J call TRBJ2-3; 9 bases match TRBD1. Germline V CDR1 and CDR2: MGHDK, SYGVNS. The CDR3 length is 17 residues. V lost 6 bases, J lost 2 bases, and 12 bases stayed unmatched. The CDR3 region is CASRPTVGQGLTDTQYF. For the CDR3, the DNA is TGTGCCAGCAGGCCTACGGTGGGACAGGGCCTCACAGATACGCAGTATTTT.

The V call is TRBV6-5, the J call TRBJ1-1, with 9 bases aligning to TRBD1. This CDR3 comprises 14 residues. Germline V lookup: CDR1 MNHEY, CDR2 SVGAGI. The V segment lost 6 bases and the J segment 1 base; nucleotides outside the gene matches: 3. The CDR3 sequence: CASRPGQGNTEAFF. Here the CDR3 DNA reads TGTGCCAGCAGGCCGGGACAGGGGAACACTGAAGCTTTCTTT.

The chain joins TRBV30 to TRBJ1-1, with 8 positions matching TRBD1. Unmatched junction bases numbered 3, after V lost 2 bases and J lost 4 bases. The CDR3 loop spans 13 amino acids. Germline values: CDR1 GTSNPN, CDR2 SVGIG (reference sequence). The CDR3: CAWSTTGGTEAFF. The CDR3, as DNA: TGTGCCTGGAGTACCACAGGGGGCACTGAAGCTTTCTTT.

The rearrangement joins TRBV5-6 to TRBJ2-7; TRBD2 agrees at 11 bases. The J segment lost 2 bases and the V segment lost 2 bases, leaving 3 bases of the junction unmatched. This CDR3 comprises 15 residues. Germline V gene lookup returns CDR1 SGHDT and CDR2 YYEEEE. DNA of the CDR3: TGTGCCAGCAGCTTTACTAGCGGGGGACCCTACGAGCAGTACTTC. The encoded protein is CASSFTSGGPYEQYF.

The chain couples TRBV6-1 to TRBJ2-6; tentative D call: TRBD1 (5 bases). Trimming took 1 base from V and 4 from J, leaving 20 bases between them. The CDR3 extends over 19 amino acids. From germline, CDR1 is MNHNS and CDR2 SASEGT. Written as DNA, the CDR3 is TGTGCCAGCAGTGAAGAATGGGGCTTGGGGTTGTGGGGGGCCAACGTCCTGACTTTC. Residues: CASSEEWGLGLWGANVLTF.

The chain links TRBV3-1 (or the pseudogene TRBV3-2) to TRBJ1-1; the match to TRBD1 covers 8 bases. CDR1 and CDR2 from the germline V gene are LGHDT and YNNKEL (reference sequence). J was trimmed by 0 bases and V by 5 bases; bases with no gene match: 5. The CDR3 contains 15 residues. CDR3 coding DNA: TGTGCCAGCAGCGCTAGGGACAGGCTGAACACTGAAGCTTTCTTT. Its translation: CASSARDRLNTEAFF.

This clone has more than one count but fewer than ten. This chain links TRBV21-1 with TRBJ1-5; the table names TRBD1, a call not compared with the DNA. TRBV21-1 is recorded as a pseudogene. This CDR3 comprises 18 residues. CDR3 nucleotides: TGTGCCAGCAGCAAAGGAGGTGGCAGGGCGCGTGCGAATCAGCCCCAGCATTTT. This sequence encodes CASSKGGGRARANQPQHF.

The chain joins TRBV10-3 to TRBJ1-5; no clear D gene. Germline CDR1 ENHRY, CDR2 SYGVKD. This CDR3 comprises 14 residues. The V gene lost 4 bases and the J gene lost 2 bases, with 9 bases spanning the gap. The CDR3 DNA follows: TGTGCCATCAGTGTGGAGAACGGCAATCAGCCCCAGCATTTT. Its translation: CAISVENGNQPQHF.

Turning to this clone: Other DNA sequences of this sample code for an identical CDR3. This sequence joins TRBV9 and TRBJ1-4; D gene uncertain. V lost 1 base to trimming and J lost 8 bases, with 9 bases between them. CDR1 and CDR2 from the germline V gene are SGDLS and YYNGEE. This CDR3 has 13 amino acids. This CDR3 reads CASSVRGGEKLFF. CDR3 in DNA: TGTGCCAGCAGCGTACGGGGAGGGGAAAAACTGTTTTTT.

The chain employs TRBV7-2 and TRBJ1-6; D is unresolved. Germline lookup yields CDR1 SGHTA and CDR2 FQGNSA. There are 13 residues in the CDR3. The V gene lost 8 bases and the J gene lost 3 bases, with 8 bases spanning the gap. The CDR3 region has the DNA TGTGCCAGCGCGGCGGACTATAATTCACCCCTCCACTTT. It translates to CASAADYNSPLHF.

The V and J genes are TRBV6-5 and TRBJ2-7, with 7 nucleotides matching TRBD1. From germline, CDR1 is MNHEY and CDR2 SVGAGI. Trimming took 6 bases from V and 5 from J; bases not matched to a gene: 7. The length of the CDR3 is 13 residues. The CDR3 is CASRTTGSDEQYF. In nucleotides, the CDR3 is TGTGCCAGCAGAACGACAGGGTCCGACGAGCAGTACTTC.

This rearrangement joins TRBV7-2 to TRBJ2-1; 11 bases fit TRBD2. CDR3 length equals 15 residues. Trimming took 3 bases from V and 4 from J; bases not matched to a gene: 2. In germline, CDR1 is SGHTA, CDR2 FQGNSA. The CDR3 sequence: CASSFRTSGYNEQFF. CDR3 coding DNA: TGTGCCAGCAGCTTTCGGACTAGCGGGTACAATGAGCAGTTCTTC.

CDR3 in amino acids: CASSVRGGSTEAFF. The CDR3 DNA reads as TGTGCCAGCAGCGTAAGGGGAGGGAGCACTGAAGCTTTCTTT. The chain is built from TRBV9 and TRBJ1-1, with a weak D call TRBD1 (5 bases). Germline V lookup: CDR1 SGDLS, CDR2 YYNGEE. V lost 1 base, J lost 4 bases, and 11 bases lay in between. This CDR3 is built from 14 residues.

The V call is TRBV27, the J call TRBJ1-3, with 7 bases matching TRBD1. Germline trimming cut 6 bases from V and 2 bases from J; bases unmatched to any gene: 7. Per the germline V gene, CDR1 is MNHEY and CDR2 is SMNVEV (reference sequence). This CDR3 has 15 residues. The CDR3 loop reads CASSDTGDPGNTIYF. CDR3 in DNA: TGTGCCAGCAGCGATACAGGGGATCCTGGAAACACCATATATTTT.

The V gene is TRBV27, the J gene TRBJ2-1; TRBD2 matches 11 bases. The germline V gene encodes CDR1 MNHEY and CDR2 SMNVEV (reference sequence). J gave up 6 bases and V 6 bases, and 1 base lay outside the gene matches. This CDR3 comprises 13 residues. The CDR3 loop reads CASRTSGVNEQFF. CDR3 in DNA: TGTGCCAGCAGGACTAGCGGGGTCAATGAGCAGTTCTTC.

V is TRBV24-1 and J is TRBJ1-5; 7 bases match TRBD1. This CDR3 is 14 amino acids long. CDR1 is KGHDR, CDR2 SFDVKD, per germline. With 1 base clipped from V and 7 bases from J, the junction kept 3 bases outside the gene matches. The CDR3 nucleotides read TGTGCCACCAGTGATTTACAGGGGAGGCAGCCCCAGCATTTT. Its protein product is CATSDLQGRQPQHF.

This CDR3 reads CASSLTGQGTGELFF. In DNA, the CDR3 is TGCGCCAGCAGCTTAACAGGACAGGGTACCGGGGAGCTGTTTTTT. The V call is TRBV5-1, the J call TRBJ2-2; 8 bases line up with TRBD1. J lost 5 bases, V lost 2 bases, and 5 bases had no gene match. The CDR3 covers 15 residues. Germline V lookup: CDR1 SGHRS, CDR2 YFSETQ. The complete variable domain, with remaining parts taken from reference TRBV5-1 and TRBJ2-2, reads KAGVTQTPRYLIKTRGQQVTLSCSPISGHRSVSWYQQTPGQGLQFLFEYFSETQRNKGNFPGRFSGRQFSNSRSEMNVSTLELGDSALYLCASSLTGQGTGELFFGEGSRLTVL.

The chain employs TRBV6-5 and TRBJ1-1; 7 nucleotides agree with TRBD1. Germline loops: CDR1 MNHEY, CDR2 SVGAGI. V dropped 6 bases and J dropped 6; count of bases not matched to a gene: 13. The CDR3 loop spans 15 amino acids. This CDR3 reads CASSSSRQGASEAFF. The CDR3 region has the DNA TGTGCCAGCAGCTCCTCGCGACAGGGTGCCTCTGAAGCTTTCTTT.

This sequence joins TRBV5-1 and TRBJ2-2, with D possibly being TRBD2 (7 bases). The V end was cut by 5 bases, the J end by 4 bases, with 18 bases between. CDR3 length: 16 residues. From germline, CDR1 is SGHRS and CDR2 YFSETQ. The chain's CDR3 is CASRGSGTSGTGELFF. The CDR3 DNA follows: TGCGCCAGCAGGGGGAGCGGGACATCGGGCACCGGGGAGCTGTTTTTT.

The CDR3 nucleotides are TGTGCCAGTAGTATACGCAGGAACACTGAAGCTTTCTTT. This gives the protein CASSIRRNTEAFF. J is TRBJ1-1 and V is TRBV19; D not resolved. The CDR3 length is 13 residues. CDR1 is LNHDA and CDR2 is SQIVND in the germline V gene (reference sequence). Trimming removed 2 bases at V and 1 base at J, with 5 bases between.

The gene calls are TRBV18 and TRBJ1-2, with 9 bases that match TRBD1. The CDR3 sequence is 15 residues long. V was clipped by 3 bases and J by 6 bases; unmatched bases: 8. From germline, CDR1 is KGHSH and CDR2 LQKENI. CDR3 in amino acids: CASSPALGTGNGYTF. CDR3 DNA: TGTGCCAGCTCACCCGCGTTGGGGACAGGGAATGGCTACACCTTC.

The rearrangement joins TRBV7-6 to TRBJ2-6, with D tentatively TRBD1 (6 bases). Trimming took 4 bases from V and 1 from J, leaving 14 bases between them. CDR1 and CDR2 (germline): SGHVS, FNYEAQ. The CDR3 is 17 amino acids. CDR3 coding DNA: TGTGCCAGCAGCTCCATTCCTGGACAGTCTGGGGCCAACGTCCTGACTTTC. The encoded protein is CASSSIPGQSGANVLTF.

The V and J genes are TRBV6-6 and TRBJ1-2, with no clear D. The CDR3 spans 12 residues. The V gene's germline CDR1 is MNHNY and CDR2 SVGAGI (reference sequence). Trimming took 7 bases from V and 6 from J, leaving 12 bases between them. CDR3 loop: CASNLQQNGYTF. The CDR3, as DNA: TGTGCCAGCAATCTACAGCAGAATGGCTACACCTTC.

The rearrangement links TRBV30 to TRBJ2-1; the match to TRBD1 covers 9 bases. V lost 6 bases to trimming and J lost 4 bases; unmatched junction nucleotides: 4. CDR3 size: 13 residues. Germline lookup yields CDR1 GTSNPN and CDR2 SVGIG (reference sequence). The CDR3 DNA is TGTGCCTGTGACAGGGGGGGGTACAATGAGCAGTTCTTC. It encodes CACDRGGYNEQFF.